Listed here is a single TCR beta chain. Its specificity is unknown. These donors, healthy bone marrow donors, were studied. CDR1 and CDR2 from the germline V gene are SQVTM and ANQGSEA. CDR3 length: 15 amino acids. V lost 0 bases and J lost 6; bases outside the gene matches: 6. In the PCR, 60 Vbeta and 13 Jbeta primers were used. Using immunoSEQ multiplex PCR, the repertoire was profiled, and TCRdb retains in-frame clones only, with some absent. This repertoire shows about 140,000 clones, about 68% found once; its top ten account for about 1.5%. The data were taken from a study of cytomegalovirus exposure and HLA in healthy donors. Whole-study findings and limits: A missense DCLRE1C variant was associated with V- and J-gene trimming of TCR beta chains in a later analysis, and an independent cohort replicated the association. Researchers had no immune exposure information except CMV serostatus available. Accurate HLA-A and HLA-B prediction from TCR beta sequences was reported for most subjects.

The chain couples TRBV29-1 to TRBJ2-7; TRBD2 matches 12 bases. The sequencing sample was made of PBMCs. This TCR was recovered from a human donor in good health. DNA of the CDR3: TGCAGCGTTGAAGACCCGACTAGCGGGAGTGGCGAGCAGTACTTC. This encodes CSVEDPTSGSGEQYF.